Here is one TCR beta chain with its context. The same CDR3 is also encoded by other DNA sequences in this sample. V lost 3 bases and J 3 bases, leaving 12 bases between the germline ends. CDR3 length: 14 residues. Germline V lookup: CDR1 KGHSH, CDR2 LQKENI. The data stem from a study of blood T cell repertoires in COVID-19. Study details: COVID-19 samples collected from the United States, Italy and Spain covered acute and convalescent phases.

In the authors' methods: By means of reference gene primer amplification, nucleated cell counts were estimated. Here immunoSEQ multiplex PCR was the method, and the copy in TCRdb shows in-frame clones only, minus some. From that table come the V and J calls and clone size; the DNA was used to work out D and trimming. The sample lists roughly 250,000 clones, around 85% seen once, with approximately 2% in the top ten. Cohort placement rested on clinical history that participants reported themselves. The genes are TRBV18 and TRBJ2-7; perhaps TRBD2 as D (6 bases). This clonotype was obtained from a woman between 50 and 59 years old who had recovered from COVID-19. The sample was PBMCs or T cells enriched from blood (not recorded which). The CDR3 is CASSPGLVNYEQYF. CDR3 nucleotides: TGTGCCAGCTCACCGGGACTTGTAAACTACGAGCAGTACTTC.